This TCR beta chain was sequenced for a study of T-cell reconstitution after alpha-beta-depleted transplantation in children. A TCRbeta library incorporating unique molecular identifiers was prepared. One entry per CDR3 protein results from TCRdb running MiXCR on the PCR reads. Among a few hundred thousand distinct CDR3 sequences listed, around 21% were seen once. CDR1 and CDR2 from the germline V gene are SGHRS and YFSETQ. V lost 0 bases, J lost 4 bases, and 4 bases stayed unmatched. This CDR3 has 14 amino acids. V usage is TRBV5-1 and J usage is TRBJ2-7, with TRBD1 identical over 7 bases. This TCR came from a human donor who donated a stem cell graft to a child with acute myeloid leukemia. The sequenced sample was PBMCs from the stem cell graft donor, obtained from the stem cell graft. CDR3 nucleotides: TGCGCCAGCAGCTTGGAGGGCAGGGGGTACGAGCAGTACTTC. It encodes CASSLEGRGYEQYF.